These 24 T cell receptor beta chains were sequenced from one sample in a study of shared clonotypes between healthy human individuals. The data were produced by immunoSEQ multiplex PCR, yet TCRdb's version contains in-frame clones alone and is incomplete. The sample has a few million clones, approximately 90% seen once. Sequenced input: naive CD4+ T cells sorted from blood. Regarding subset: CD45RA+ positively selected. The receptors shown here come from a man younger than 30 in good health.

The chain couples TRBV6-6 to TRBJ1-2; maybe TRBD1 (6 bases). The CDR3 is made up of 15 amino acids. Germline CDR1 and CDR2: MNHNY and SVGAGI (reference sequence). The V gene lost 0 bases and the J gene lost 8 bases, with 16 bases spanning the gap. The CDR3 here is CASSYSGGTLGGYTF. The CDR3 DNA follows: TGTGCCAGCAGTTACTCCGGCGGGACACTCGGGGGCTACACCTTC.

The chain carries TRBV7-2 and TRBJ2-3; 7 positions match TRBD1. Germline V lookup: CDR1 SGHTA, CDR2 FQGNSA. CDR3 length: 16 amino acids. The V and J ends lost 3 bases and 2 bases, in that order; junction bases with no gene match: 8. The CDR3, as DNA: TGTGCCAGCAGCTTTTCCGGGACAGAGACCACAGATACGCAGTATTTT. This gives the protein CASSFSGTETTDTQYF. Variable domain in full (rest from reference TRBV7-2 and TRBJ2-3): GAGVSQSPSNKVTEKGKDVELRCDPISGHTALYWYRQSLGQGLEFLIYFQGNSAPDKSGLPSDRFSAERTGGSVSTLTIQRTQQEDSAVYLCASSFSGTETTDTQYFGPGTRLTVL.

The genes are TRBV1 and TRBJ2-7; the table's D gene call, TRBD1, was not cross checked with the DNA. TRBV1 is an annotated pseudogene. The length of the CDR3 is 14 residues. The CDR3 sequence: CTSSQDRGRDEQYF. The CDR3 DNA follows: TGCACCAGCAGCCAAGACAGGGGGCGCGACGAGCAGTACTTC.

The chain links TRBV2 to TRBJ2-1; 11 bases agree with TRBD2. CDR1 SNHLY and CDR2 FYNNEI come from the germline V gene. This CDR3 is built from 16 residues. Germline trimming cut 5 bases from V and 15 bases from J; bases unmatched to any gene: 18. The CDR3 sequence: CASSPSSGGAVRGTFF. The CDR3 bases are TGTGCCAGCAGTCCGAGTAGCGGGGGGGCCGTCCGGGGCACGTTCTTC.

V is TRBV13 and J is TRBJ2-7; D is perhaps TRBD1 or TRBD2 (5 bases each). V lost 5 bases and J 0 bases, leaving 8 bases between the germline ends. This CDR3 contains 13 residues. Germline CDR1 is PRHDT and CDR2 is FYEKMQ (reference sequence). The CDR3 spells CASSRDGSYEQYF. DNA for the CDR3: TGTGCCAGCAGCCGGGACGGCTCCTACGAGCAGTACTTC.

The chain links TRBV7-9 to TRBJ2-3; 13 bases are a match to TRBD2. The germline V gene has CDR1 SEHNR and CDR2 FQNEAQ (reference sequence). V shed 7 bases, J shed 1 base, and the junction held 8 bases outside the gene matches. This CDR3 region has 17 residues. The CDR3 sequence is CASNHGTSGIRTDTQYF. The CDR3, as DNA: TGTGCCAGCAACCACGGGACTAGCGGGATTCGCACAGATACGCAGTATTTT. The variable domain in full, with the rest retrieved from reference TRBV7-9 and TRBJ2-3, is DTGVSQNPRHKITKRGQNVTFRCDPISEHNRLYWYRQTLGQGPEFLTYFQNEAQLEKSRLLSDRFSAERPKGSFSTLEIQRTEQGDSAMYLCASNHGTSGIRTDTQYFGPGTRLTVL.

The CDR3: CASTLMGAKGQPQHF. In DNA, the CDR3 is TGTGCCAGCACCCTAATGGGGGCGAAGGGGCAGCCCCAGCATTTT. The V gene is TRBV28, the J gene TRBJ1-5; TRBD1 is a possible D gene (6 bases). This CDR3 contains 15 residues. The V end was cut by 7 bases, the J end by 7 bases, with 20 bases between. Germline CDR1 and CDR2: MDHEN and SYDVKM.

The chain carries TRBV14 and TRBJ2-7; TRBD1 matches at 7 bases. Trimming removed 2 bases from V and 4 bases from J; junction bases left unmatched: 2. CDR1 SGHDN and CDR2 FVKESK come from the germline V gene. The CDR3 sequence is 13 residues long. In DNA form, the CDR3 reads TGTGCCAGCAGCCAACTGGGACAGTACGAGCAGTACTTC. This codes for CASSQLGQYEQYF.

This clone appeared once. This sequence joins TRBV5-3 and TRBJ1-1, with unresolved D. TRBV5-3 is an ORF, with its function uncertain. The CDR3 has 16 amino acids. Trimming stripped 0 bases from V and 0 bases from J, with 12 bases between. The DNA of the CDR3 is TGTGCCAGAAGCTTGGAAAGAAGGCGGGTGAACACTGAAGCTTTCTTT. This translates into CARSLERRRVNTEAFF.

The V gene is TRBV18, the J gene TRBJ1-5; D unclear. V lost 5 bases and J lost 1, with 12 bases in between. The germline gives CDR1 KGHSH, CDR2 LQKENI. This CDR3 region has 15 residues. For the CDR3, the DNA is TGTGCCAGCTCAGGAAAGCCTGGGAGCAATCAGCCCCAGCATTTT. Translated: CASSGKPGSNQPQHF.

The CDR3 nucleotides are TGCGCCAGCAGCCAGGGTGTGAGAGGCACTGAAGCTTTCTTT. Protein: CASSQGVRGTEAFF. The chain joins TRBV5-1 to TRBJ1-1, with D possibly TRBD1 on 5 matching bases. Germline CDR1 reads SGHRS; CDR2 reads YFSETQ. The CDR3 runs to 14 residues. V lost 4 bases and J lost 4, with 14 bases in between.

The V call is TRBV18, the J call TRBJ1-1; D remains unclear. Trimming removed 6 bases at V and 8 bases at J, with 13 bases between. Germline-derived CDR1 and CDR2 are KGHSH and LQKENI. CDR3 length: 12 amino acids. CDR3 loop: CASSSTRAEAFF. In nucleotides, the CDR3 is TGTGCCAGCTCGTCGACAAGGGCGGAAGCTTTCTTT.

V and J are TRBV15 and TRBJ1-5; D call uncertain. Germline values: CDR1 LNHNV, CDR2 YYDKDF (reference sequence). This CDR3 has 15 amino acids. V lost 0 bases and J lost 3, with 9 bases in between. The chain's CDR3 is CATSRDTGPNQPQHF. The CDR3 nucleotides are TGTGCCACCAGCAGAGATACCGGCCCCAATCAGCCCCAGCATTTT.

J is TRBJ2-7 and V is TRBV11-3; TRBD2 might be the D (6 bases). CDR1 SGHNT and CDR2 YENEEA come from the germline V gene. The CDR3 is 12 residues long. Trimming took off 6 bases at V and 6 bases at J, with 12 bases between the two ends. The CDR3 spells CASRTEGTEQYF. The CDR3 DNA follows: TGTGCCAGCAGGACGGAGGGGACCGAGCAGTACTTC.

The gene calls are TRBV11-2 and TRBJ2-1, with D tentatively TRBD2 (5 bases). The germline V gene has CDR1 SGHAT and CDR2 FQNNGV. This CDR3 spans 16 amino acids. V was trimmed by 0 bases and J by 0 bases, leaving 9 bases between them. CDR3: CASSLDLGSSYNEQFF. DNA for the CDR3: TGTGCCAGCAGCTTAGATTTGGGGAGCTCCTACAATGAGCAGTTCTTC.

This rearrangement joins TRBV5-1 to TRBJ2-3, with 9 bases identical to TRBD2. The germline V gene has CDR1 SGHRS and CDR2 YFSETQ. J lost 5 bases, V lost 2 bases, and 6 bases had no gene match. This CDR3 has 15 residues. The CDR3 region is CASSLGGREGDTQYF. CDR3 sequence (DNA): TGCGCCAGCAGCTTAGGCGGGAGGGAAGGAGATACGCAGTATTTT.

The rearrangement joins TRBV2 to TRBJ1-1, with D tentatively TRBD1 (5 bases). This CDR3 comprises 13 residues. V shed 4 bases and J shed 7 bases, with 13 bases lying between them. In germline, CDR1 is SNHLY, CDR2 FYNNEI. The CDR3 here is CASSARRGVEAFF. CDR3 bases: TGTGCCAGCAGTGCCCGCCGGGGGGTTGAAGCTTTCTTT.

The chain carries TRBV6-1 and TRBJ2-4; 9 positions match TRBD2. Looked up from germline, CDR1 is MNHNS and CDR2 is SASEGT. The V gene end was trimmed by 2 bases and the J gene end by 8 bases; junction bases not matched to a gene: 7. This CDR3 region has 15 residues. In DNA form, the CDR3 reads TGTGCCAGCAGTGAACCGCCTAGCGGGATAGACATTCAGTACTTC. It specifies CASSEPPSGIDIQYF.

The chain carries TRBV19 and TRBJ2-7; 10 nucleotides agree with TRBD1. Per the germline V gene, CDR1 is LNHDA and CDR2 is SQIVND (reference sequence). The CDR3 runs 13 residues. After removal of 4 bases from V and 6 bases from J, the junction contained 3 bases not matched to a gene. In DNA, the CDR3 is TGTGCCAGTAGTACGACAGGGGGCGTCGAGCAGTACTTC. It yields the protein CASSTTGGVEQYF. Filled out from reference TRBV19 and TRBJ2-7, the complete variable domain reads DGGITQSPKYLFRKEGQNVTLSCEQNLNHDAMYWYRQDPGQGLRLIYYSQIVNDFQKGDIAEGYSVSREKKESFPLTVTSAQKNPTAFYLCASSTTGGVEQYFGPGTRLTVT.

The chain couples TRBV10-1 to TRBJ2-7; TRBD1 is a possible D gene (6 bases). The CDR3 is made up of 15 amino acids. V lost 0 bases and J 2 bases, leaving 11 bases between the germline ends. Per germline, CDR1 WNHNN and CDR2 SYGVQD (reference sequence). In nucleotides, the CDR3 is TGCGCCAGCAGTGAGTCGGCAGGGGCTGCCTACGAGCAGTACTTC. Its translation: CASSESAGAAYEQYF.

The CDR3 coding sequence is TGTGCCAGCTCCCTCGGGAGTTCTGAGGTTGGCTACACCTTC. Its protein product is CASSLGSSEVGYTF. This chain connects TRBV18 to TRBJ1-2; D is unresolved. Germline V gives CDR1 KGHSH, CDR2 LQKENI. V shed 6 bases and J shed 7 bases, with 18 bases lying between them. CDR3 length: 14 residues.

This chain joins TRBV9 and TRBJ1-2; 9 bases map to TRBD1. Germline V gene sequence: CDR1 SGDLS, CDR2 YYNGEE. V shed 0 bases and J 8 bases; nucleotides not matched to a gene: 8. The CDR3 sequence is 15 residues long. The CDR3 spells CASSVGQGVSKGYTF. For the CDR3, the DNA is TGTGCCAGCAGCGTAGGACAGGGGGTTTCGAAAGGCTACACCTTC. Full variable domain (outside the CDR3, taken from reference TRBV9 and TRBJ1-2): DSGVTQTPKHLITATGQRVTLRCSPRSGDLSVYWYQQSLDQGLQFLIQYYNGEERAKGNILERFSAQQFPDLHSELNLSSLELGDSALYFCASSVGQGVSKGYTFGSGTRLTVV.

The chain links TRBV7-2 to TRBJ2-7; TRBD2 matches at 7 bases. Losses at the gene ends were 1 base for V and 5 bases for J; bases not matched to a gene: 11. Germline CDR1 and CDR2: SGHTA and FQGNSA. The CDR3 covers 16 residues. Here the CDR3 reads CASSLEVRREYHEQYF. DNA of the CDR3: TGTGCCAGCAGCTTAGAGGTAAGGCGGGAGTACCACGAGCAGTACTTC.

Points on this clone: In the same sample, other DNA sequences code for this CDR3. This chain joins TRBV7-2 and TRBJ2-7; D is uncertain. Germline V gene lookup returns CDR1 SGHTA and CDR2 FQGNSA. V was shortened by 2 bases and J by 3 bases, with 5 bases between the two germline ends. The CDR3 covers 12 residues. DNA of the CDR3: TGTGCCAGCAGCTTACAAGGCTACGAGCAGTACTTC. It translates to CASSLQGYEQYF. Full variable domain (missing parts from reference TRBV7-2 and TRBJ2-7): GAGVSQSPSNKVTEKGKDVELRCDPISGHTALYWYRQSLGQGLEFLIYFQGNSAPDKSGLPSDRFSAERTGGSVSTLTIQRTQQEDSAVYLCASSLQGYEQYFGPGTRLTVT.